This T cell receptor beta chain came from a study of blood T cell repertoires in COVID-19. Whole-study context: Sites across the United States, Italy and Spain contributed samples from acute and convalescent COVID-19. T cells, B-cell-depleted T cells, or PBMCs provided the cDNA or gDNA that served as material.

Source study methods: For nucleated cells, counts were estimated from reference gene primer amplification. The protocol was immunoSEQ multiplex PCR, while the TCRdb copy is restricted to in-frame clones and leaves out a portion. The V and J calls and the clone size are those of that table, but D and trimming were determined from the DNA. Of roughly 150,000 clones in the sample, roughly 80% were seen once. Sequencing input: peripheral blood. The clonotype originates from a human donor in a cohort sampled during active COVID-19.

CDR3 coding DNA: TGTGCCAGCAGCAAAGCGCTCCCTGGGACACTCTCCTACGAGCAGTACTTC. As protein: CASSKALPGTLSYEQYF. The chain has TRBV21-1 and TRBJ2-7; TRBD1 is the table's D call and was not checked against the DNA. TRBV21-1 is a pseudogene. The CDR3 is made up of 17 amino acids.